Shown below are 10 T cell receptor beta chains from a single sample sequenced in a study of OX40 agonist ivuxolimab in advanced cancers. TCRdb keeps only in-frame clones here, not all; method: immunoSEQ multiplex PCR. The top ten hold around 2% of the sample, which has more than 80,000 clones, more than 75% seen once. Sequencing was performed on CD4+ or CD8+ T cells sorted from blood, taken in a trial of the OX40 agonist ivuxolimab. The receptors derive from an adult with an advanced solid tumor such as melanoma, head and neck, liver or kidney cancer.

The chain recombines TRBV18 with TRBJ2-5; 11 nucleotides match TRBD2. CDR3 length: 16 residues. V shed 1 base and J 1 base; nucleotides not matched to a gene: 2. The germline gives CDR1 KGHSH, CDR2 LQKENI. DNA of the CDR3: TGTGCCAGCTCACCACGACTAGCGGGGCTCCAAGAGACCCAGTACTTC. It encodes CASSPRLAGLQETQYF.

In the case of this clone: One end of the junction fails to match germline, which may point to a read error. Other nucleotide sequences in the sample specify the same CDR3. The CDR3 DNA reads TGCGCCAGCAGCGCAGGGACAGGGTATATTGGCTATACCTTC. Protein sequence: CASSAGTGYIGYTF. The V and J genes are TRBV5-1 and TRBJ1-2; 9 bases are a match to TRBD1. The CDR3 has 14 residues. The germline V gene encodes CDR1 SGHRS and CDR2 YFSETQ.

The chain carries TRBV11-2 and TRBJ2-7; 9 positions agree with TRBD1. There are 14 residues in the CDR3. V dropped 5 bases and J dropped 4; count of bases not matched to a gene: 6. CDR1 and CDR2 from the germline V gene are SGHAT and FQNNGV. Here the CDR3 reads CASSLQGARYEQYF. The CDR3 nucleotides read TGTGCCAGCAGCCTACAGGGGGCGCGGTACGAGCAGTACTTC.

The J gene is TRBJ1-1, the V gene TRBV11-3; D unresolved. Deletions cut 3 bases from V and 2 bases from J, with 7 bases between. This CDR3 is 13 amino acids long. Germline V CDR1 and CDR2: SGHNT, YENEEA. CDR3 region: CASSFSKNTEAFF. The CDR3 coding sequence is TGTGCCAGCAGCTTTAGTAAAAACACTGAAGCTTTCTTT.

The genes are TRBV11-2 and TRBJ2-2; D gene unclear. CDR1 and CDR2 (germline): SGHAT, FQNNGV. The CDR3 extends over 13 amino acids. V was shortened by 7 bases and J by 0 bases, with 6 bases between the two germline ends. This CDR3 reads CASTSTNTGELFF. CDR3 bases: TGTGCCAGCACCAGTACGAACACCGGGGAGCTGTTTTTT.

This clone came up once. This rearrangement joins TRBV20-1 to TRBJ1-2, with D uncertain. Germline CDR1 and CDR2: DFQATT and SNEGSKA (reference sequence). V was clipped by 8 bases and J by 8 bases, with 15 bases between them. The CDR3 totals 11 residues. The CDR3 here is CSPTGSEGYTF. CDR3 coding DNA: TGCAGTCCCACCGGTTCAGAGGGCTACACCTTC.

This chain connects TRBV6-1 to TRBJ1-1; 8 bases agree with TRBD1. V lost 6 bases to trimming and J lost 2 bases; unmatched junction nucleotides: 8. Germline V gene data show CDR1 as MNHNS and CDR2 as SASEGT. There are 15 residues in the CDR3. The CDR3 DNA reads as TGTGCCAGCAGATCTCTCACAGGGGGTAACACTGAAGCTTTCTTT. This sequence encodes CASRSLTGGNTEAFF.

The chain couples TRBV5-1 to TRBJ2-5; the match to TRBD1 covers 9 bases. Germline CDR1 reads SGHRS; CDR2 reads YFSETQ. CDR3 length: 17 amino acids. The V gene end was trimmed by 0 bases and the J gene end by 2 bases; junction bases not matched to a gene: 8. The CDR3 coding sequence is TGCGCCAGCAGCTTGGCGGCTACAGGGGGCCCACAAGAGACCCAGTACTTC. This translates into CASSLAATGGPQETQYF.

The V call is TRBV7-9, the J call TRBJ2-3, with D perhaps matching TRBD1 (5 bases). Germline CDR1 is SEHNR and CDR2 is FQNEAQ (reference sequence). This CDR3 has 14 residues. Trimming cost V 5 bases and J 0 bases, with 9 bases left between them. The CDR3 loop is CASSPGQSTDTQYF. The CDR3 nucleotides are TGTGCCAGCAGCCCCGGACAAAGCACAGATACGCAGTATTTT.

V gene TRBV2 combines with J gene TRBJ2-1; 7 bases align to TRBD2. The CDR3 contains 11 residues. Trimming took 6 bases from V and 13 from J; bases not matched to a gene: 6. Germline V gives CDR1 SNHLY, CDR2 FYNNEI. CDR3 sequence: CASSEWDYQFF. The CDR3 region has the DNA TGTGCCAGCAGCGAGTGGGACTACCAGTTCTTC.